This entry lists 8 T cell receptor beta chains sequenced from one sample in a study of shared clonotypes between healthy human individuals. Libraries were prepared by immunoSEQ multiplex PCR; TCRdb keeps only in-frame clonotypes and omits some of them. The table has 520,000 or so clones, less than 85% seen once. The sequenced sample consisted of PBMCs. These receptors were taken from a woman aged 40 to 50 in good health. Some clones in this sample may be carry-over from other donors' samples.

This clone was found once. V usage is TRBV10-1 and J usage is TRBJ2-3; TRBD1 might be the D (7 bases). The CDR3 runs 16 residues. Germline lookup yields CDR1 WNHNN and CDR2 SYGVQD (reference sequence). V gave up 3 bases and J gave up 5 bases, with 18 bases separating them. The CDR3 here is CASSEGGQGVGDTQYF. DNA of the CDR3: TGCGCCAGCAGTGAAGGAGGGCAGGGGGTTGGAGATACGCAGTATTTT.

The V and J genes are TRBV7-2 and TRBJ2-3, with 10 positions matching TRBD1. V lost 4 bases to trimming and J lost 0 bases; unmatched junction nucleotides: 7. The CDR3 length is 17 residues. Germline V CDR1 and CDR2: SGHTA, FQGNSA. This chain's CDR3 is CASSSLWDRGSTDTQYF. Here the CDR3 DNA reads TGTGCCAGCAGCTCCCTTTGGGACAGGGGAAGCACAGATACGCAGTATTTT.

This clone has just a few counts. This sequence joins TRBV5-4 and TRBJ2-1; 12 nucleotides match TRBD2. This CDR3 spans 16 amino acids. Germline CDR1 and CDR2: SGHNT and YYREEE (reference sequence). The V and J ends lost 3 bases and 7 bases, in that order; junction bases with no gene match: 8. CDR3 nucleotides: TGTGCCAGCAGCTCGAGACTAGCGGGAGCGGGGAATGAGCAGTTCTTC. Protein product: CASSSRLAGAGNEQFF.

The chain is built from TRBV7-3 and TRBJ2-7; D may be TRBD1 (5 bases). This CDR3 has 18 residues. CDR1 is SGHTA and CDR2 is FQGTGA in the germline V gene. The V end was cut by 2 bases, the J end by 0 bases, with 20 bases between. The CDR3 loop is CASSLPPAAGPHSYEQYF. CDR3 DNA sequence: TGTGCCAGCAGCTTACCTCCCGCGGCAGGGCCCCACTCCTACGAGCAGTACTTC.

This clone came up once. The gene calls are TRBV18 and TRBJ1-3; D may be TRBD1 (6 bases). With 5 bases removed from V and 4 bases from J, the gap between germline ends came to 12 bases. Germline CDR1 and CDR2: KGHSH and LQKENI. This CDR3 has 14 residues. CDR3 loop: CASSDQTGGNTIYF. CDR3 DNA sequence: TGTGCCAGCTCAGACCAGACAGGAGGAAACACCATATATTTT.

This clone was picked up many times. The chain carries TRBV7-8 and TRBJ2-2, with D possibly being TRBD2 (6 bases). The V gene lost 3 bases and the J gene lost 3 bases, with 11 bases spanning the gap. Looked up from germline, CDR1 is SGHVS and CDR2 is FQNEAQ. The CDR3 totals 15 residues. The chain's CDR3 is CASSLVIADTGELFF. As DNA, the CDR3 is TGTGCCAGCAGCTTGGTTATAGCGGACACCGGGGAGCTGTTTTTT. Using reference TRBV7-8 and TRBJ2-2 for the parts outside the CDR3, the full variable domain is GAGVSQSPRYKVAKRGQDVALRCDPISGHVSLFWYQQALGQGPEFLTYFQNEAQLDKSGLPSDRFFAERPEGSVSTLKIQRTQQEDSAVYLCASSLVIADTGELFFGEGSRLTVL.

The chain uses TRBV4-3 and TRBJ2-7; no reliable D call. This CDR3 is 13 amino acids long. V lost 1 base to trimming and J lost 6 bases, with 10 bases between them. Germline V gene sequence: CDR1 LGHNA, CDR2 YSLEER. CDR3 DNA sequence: TGCGCCAGCAGCCAAGGTCGGTGGGGCGAGCAGTACTTC. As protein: CASSQGRWGEQYF.

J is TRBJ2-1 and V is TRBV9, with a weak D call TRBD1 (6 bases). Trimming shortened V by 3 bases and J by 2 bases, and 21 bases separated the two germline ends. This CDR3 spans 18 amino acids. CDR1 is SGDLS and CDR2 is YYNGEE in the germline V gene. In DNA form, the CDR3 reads TGTGCCAGCAGCGCAGCCCAACGGGACAAAAAAACCTACAATGAGCAGTTCTTC. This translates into CASSAAQRDKKTYNEQFF. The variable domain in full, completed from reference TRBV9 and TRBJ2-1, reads DSGVTQTPKHLITATGQRVTLRCSPRSGDLSVYWYQQSLDQGLQFLIQYYNGEERAKGNILERFSAQQFPDLHSELNLSSLELGDSALYFCASSAAQRDKKTYNEQFFGPGTRLTVL.